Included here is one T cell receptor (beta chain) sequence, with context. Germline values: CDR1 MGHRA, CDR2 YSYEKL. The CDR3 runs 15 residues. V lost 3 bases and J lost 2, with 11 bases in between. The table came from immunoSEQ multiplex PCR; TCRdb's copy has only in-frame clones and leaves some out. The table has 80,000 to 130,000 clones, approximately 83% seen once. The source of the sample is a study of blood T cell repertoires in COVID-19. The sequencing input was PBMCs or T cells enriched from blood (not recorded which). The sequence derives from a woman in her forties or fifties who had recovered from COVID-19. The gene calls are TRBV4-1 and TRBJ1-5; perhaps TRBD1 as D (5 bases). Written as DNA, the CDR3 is TGCGCCAGCAGCCAGAGCGGGGGTGGCAATCAGCCCCAGCATTTT. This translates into CASSQSGGGNQPQHF.